These 32 T cell receptor beta chains share one sample of origin, sequenced in a study of Ad26.COV2.S vaccination and SARS-CoV-2 variants. The treatment: around 19 received Ad26.COV2.S at low or high dose, single or two shots; roughly five received placebo; per-sample allocation not given. Sampling occurred on day 63 after the first vaccine or placebo injection. The table came from immunoSEQ multiplex PCR; TCRdb's copy has only in-frame clones and leaves some out. The data contain around 370,000 clones, 70% to 90% of them singletons. The sequenced sample was peripheral blood, obtained in a trial of Ad26.COV2.S vaccine versus placebo. The receptor set was obtained from a person aged 18-65 years who received the Ad26.COV2.S COVID-19 vaccine or a placebo.

This sequence joins TRBV14 and TRBJ2-4; weak D call: TRBD1 (5 bases). Trimming took 1 base from V and 4 from J, leaving 14 bases between them. The germline gives CDR1 SGHDN, CDR2 FVKESK. The CDR3 contains 16 residues. Here the CDR3 DNA reads TGTGCCAGCAGCCAAGCCCTGGGGCTAGGGAAAAACATTCAGTACTTC. Translated, it gives CASSQALGLGKNIQYF. Looking up the rest from reference TRBV14 and TRBJ2-4 gives the full variable domain: EAGVTQFPSHSVIEKGQTVTLRCDPISGHDNLYWYRRVMGKEIKFLLHFVKESKQDESGMPNNRFLAERTGGTYSTLKVQPAELEDSGVYFCASSQALGLGKNIQYFGAGTRLSVL.

This chain links TRBV27 with TRBJ2-5, with D possibly called TRBD1 or TRBD2 (5 bases each). Trimming removed 6 bases at V and 2 bases at J, with 16 bases between. This CDR3 contains 15 residues. The V gene's germline CDR1 is MNHEY and CDR2 SMNVEV (reference sequence). CDR3 bases: TGTGCCAGCAGCTTTCAGGGACGGATACAAGAGACCCAGTACTTC. It codes for CASSFQGRIQETQYF.

In this sample, this clone turned up once. The chain couples TRBV27 to TRBJ1-4; D perhaps matches TRBD1 (5 bases). Germline lookup yields CDR1 MNHEY and CDR2 SMNVEV (reference sequence). The CDR3 runs to 14 residues. V lost 6 bases and J lost 3, with 11 bases in between. The CDR3 coding sequence is TGTGCCAGCAGGGGGCAAGGCCCTAATGAAAAACTGTTTTTT. Protein sequence: CASRGQGPNEKLFF.

The V gene is TRBV4-3, the J gene TRBJ2-3; tentatively, D is TRBD1 (6 bases). V dropped 1 base and J dropped 4 bases, with 12 bases sitting between them. This CDR3 has 15 amino acids. CDR1 is LGHNA and CDR2 is YSLEER in the germline V gene. CDR3 coding DNA: TGCGCCAGCAGCCAAGGGATGGGGGCCTCAGATACGCAGTATTTT. Amino acids: CASSQGMGASDTQYF.

The chain combines TRBV20-1 with TRBJ2-7, with 7 bases that match TRBD1. Germline trimming cut 3 bases from V and 2 bases from J; bases unmatched to any gene: 13. This CDR3 contains 16 residues. Germline CDR1 is DFQATT and CDR2 is SNEGSKA (reference sequence). This CDR3 is CSASWVGQGDPYEQYF. CDR3 nucleotide sequence: TGCAGTGCTAGTTGGGTGGGGCAGGGGGACCCCTACGAGCAGTACTTC.

The CDR3 is CASSPIAGGFTGELFF. CDR3 DNA: TGTGCCAGCAGCCCGATAGCGGGGGGCTTCACCGGGGAGCTGTTTTTT. The chain uses TRBV7-2 and TRBJ2-2; 10 nucleotides match TRBD2. The CDR3 loop spans 16 amino acids. J gave up 4 bases and V 5 bases, and 7 bases lay outside the gene matches. The germline gives CDR1 SGHTA, CDR2 FQGNSA.

The J gene is TRBJ2-7, the V gene TRBV7-2; no clear D gene. V was clipped by 1 base and J by 2 bases, with 6 bases between them. CDR1 is SGHTA and CDR2 is FQGNSA in the germline V gene. This CDR3 spans 13 amino acids. The chain's CDR3 is CASSLVVPYEQYF. The CDR3 DNA reads TGTGCCAGCAGCTTAGTTGTACCCTACGAGCAGTACTTC.

The chain is built from TRBV10-1 and TRBJ2-3; D remains ambiguous. Germline V lookup: CDR1 WNHNN, CDR2 SYGVQD (reference sequence). The CDR3 covers 15 residues. V shed 2 bases and J shed 2 bases, with 11 bases lying between them. The CDR3 nucleotides are TGCGCCAGCAGTGAGGTCGATCTCTCCACAGATACGCAGTATTTT. Its protein product is CASSEVDLSTDTQYF.

With regard to this clone: The sample carries other DNA sequences with the same CDR3. The chain has TRBV30 and TRBJ1-1, with D maybe TRBD1 (6 bases). The V gene lost 3 bases and the J gene lost 2 bases, with 10 bases spanning the gap. Germline-derived CDR1 and CDR2 are GTSNPN and SVGIG (reference sequence). The CDR3 contains 13 residues. The CDR3 reads CAWSRQENTEAFF. The CDR3 DNA is TGTGCCTGGAGCCGACAGGAAAACACTGAAGCTTTCTTT.

This clone was observed a few times. The chain carries TRBV9 and TRBJ2-7, with D hard to call. Germline CDR1 and CDR2: SGDLS and YYNGEE. This CDR3 spans 15 amino acids. V lost 2 bases and J 6 bases, leaving 18 bases between the germline ends. Here the CDR3 reads CASSVAATRWGEQYF. The CDR3 DNA sequence: TGTGCCAGCAGCGTGGCGGCCACCCGGTGGGGCGAGCAGTACTTC.

The genes are TRBV9 and TRBJ2-1, with D possibly TRBD2 on 6 matching bases. V gave up 4 bases and J gave up 8 bases, with 16 bases separating them. This CDR3 has 14 residues. Germline loops: CDR1 SGDLS, CDR2 YYNGEE. CDR3 in amino acids: CASSSGTPWDEQFF. Written as DNA, the CDR3 is TGTGCCAGCAGCTCCGGGACTCCGTGGGATGAGCAGTTCTTC.

The V gene is TRBV7-2, the J gene TRBJ2-7; 8 nucleotides line up with TRBD2. The CDR3 totals 15 residues. Looked up from germline, CDR1 is SGHTA and CDR2 is FQGNSA. With V trimmed by 0 bases and J by 3 bases, 4 bases remained unmatched. The CDR3 sequence: CASSLAAGVRYEQYF. The CDR3 region has the DNA TGTGCCAGCAGCTTAGCAGCGGGGGTTCGCTACGAGCAGTACTTC.

The rearrangement joins TRBV27 to TRBJ1-6; D remains ambiguous. The V gene's germline CDR1 is MNHEY and CDR2 SMNVEV (reference sequence). This CDR3 is built from 12 residues. V was pared by 3 bases and J by 8 bases, with 5 bases between. The CDR3 sequence: CASSFRDSPLHF. CDR3 DNA sequence: TGTGCCAGCAGTTTTAGGGATTCACCCCTCCACTTT.

This clone was detected ten times or more. The chain couples TRBV28 to TRBJ2-3; D might be TRBD1 or TRBD2, each matching 7 bases. V lost 5 bases, J lost 6 bases, and 27 bases lay in between. The CDR3 extends over 18 amino acids. CDR1 MDHEN and CDR2 SYDVKM come from the germline V gene. The CDR3 coding sequence is TGTGCCAGCAGTCTCTACTCCCAGGGGGAGGGGACAAGCGATACGCAGTATTTT. Translating gives CASSLYSQGEGTSDTQYF.

This clone appeared a single time. The rearrangement uses TRBV10-2 and TRBJ2-7; unclear D gene. V was clipped by 0 bases and J by 7 bases, with 13 bases between them. The length of the CDR3 is 14 residues. Germline values: CDR1 WSHSY, CDR2 SAAADI. CDR3 nucleotides: TGCGCCAGCAGTGAGTCAGGACCTGTCCCAGAGCAGTACTTC. Amino acid sequence: CASSESGPVPEQYF.

V gene TRBV6-2 or TRBV6-3 combines with J gene TRBJ1-2, with D uncertain. CDR1 is MNHEY and CDR2 is SVGEGT in the germline V gene. This CDR3 spans 15 amino acids. V was trimmed by 0 bases and J by 4 bases, leaving 12 bases between them. CDR3 in DNA: TGTGCCAGCAGTTACTCCAGGATACCTTTCTATGGCTACACCTTC. Protein sequence: CASSYSRIPFYGYTF.

The rearrangement joins TRBV10-1 to TRBJ2-5; the match to TRBD2 covers 14 bases. CDR1 is WNHNN, CDR2 SYGVQD, per germline (reference sequence). The J segment lost 5 bases and the V segment lost 5 bases, leaving 7 bases of the junction unmatched. The CDR3 length is 16 residues. CDR3 coding DNA: TGCGCCAGCAGTCTAGGGACTAGCGGGAGACAGGAGACCCAGTACTTC. Encoded protein: CASSLGTSGRQETQYF.

The V call is TRBV9, the J call TRBJ1-1, with no clear D. The CDR3 is 13 residues long. Trimming took off 2 bases at V and 0 bases at J, with 5 bases between the two ends. The germline gives CDR1 SGDLS, CDR2 YYNGEE. CDR3 sequence: CASSVWMNTEAFF. The CDR3, as DNA: TGTGCCAGCAGCGTTTGGATGAACACTGAAGCTTTCTTT.

The gene calls are TRBV3-1 (or the pseudogene TRBV3-2) and TRBJ2-7; the D gene is possibly TRBD1 (6 bases). V shed 1 base and J shed 6 bases, with 16 bases lying between them. The V gene's germline CDR1 is LGHDT and CDR2 YNNKEL (reference sequence). The CDR3 totals 15 residues. The CDR3 nucleotides are TGTGCCAGCAGCCAAGGGCGTCAGGGGTCCCGCGAGCAGTACTTC. Protein: CASSQGRQGSREQYF.

The chain uses TRBV14 and TRBJ2-2, with D possibly matching TRBD1 (6 bases). The V gene's germline CDR1 is SGHDN and CDR2 FVKESK. This CDR3 is built from 14 residues. Trimming stripped 1 base from V and 7 bases from J, with 10 bases between. The CDR3 protein is CASSQGQGYGELFF. The CDR3 DNA reads as TGTGCCAGCAGCCAAGGGCAGGGGTACGGGGAGCTGTTTTTT.

This chain links TRBV2 with TRBJ2-7, with D tentatively TRBD1 (6 bases). Deletions cut 5 bases from V and 2 bases from J, with 16 bases between. Germline-derived CDR1 and CDR2 are SNHLY and FYNNEI. The CDR3 totals 15 residues. CDR3 DNA: TGTGCCAGCAGTTCTCAGGGGTTTGGGCCCTACGAGCAGTACTTC. Amino acid sequence: CASSSQGFGPYEQYF.

V usage is TRBV15 and J usage is TRBJ2-7; tentatively, D is TRBD1 (6 bases). V was pared by 5 bases and J by 0 bases, with 14 bases between. Germline V gene data show CDR1 as LNHNV and CDR2 as YYDKDF (reference sequence). This CDR3 is built from 15 residues. This CDR3 is CATSARDTASYEQYF. As DNA, the CDR3 is TGTGCCACCAGCGCCCGGGACACCGCCTCCTACGAGCAGTACTTC.

The rearrangement links TRBV3-1 (or the pseudogene TRBV3-2) to TRBJ1-2; D uncertain. V lost 2 bases and J lost 2, with 12 bases in between. Germline V gene data show CDR1 as LGHDT and CDR2 as YNNKEL (reference sequence). This CDR3 is built from 15 residues. CDR3 nucleotide sequence: TGTGCCAGCAGCCAACGCGGAAGTGGGAACTATGGCTACACCTTC. It is translated as CASSQRGSGNYGYTF.

The J gene is TRBJ1-6, the V gene TRBV24-1, with 8 positions matching TRBD1. Unmatched junction bases numbered 12, after V lost 10 bases and J lost 5 bases. CDR1 KGHDR and CDR2 SFDVKD come from the germline V gene. The CDR3 length is 16 residues. CDR3 DNA sequence: TGTGCCACTCAAACATACAGGGGACAGGATAATTCACCCCTCCACTTT. Protein: CATQTYRGQDNSPLHF.

The CDR3 DNA sequence: TGTGCCAGCAGCCATAGCGGGGGGGCTCAAGGGGAGCTGTTTTTT. Translation: CASSHSGGAQGELFF. This chain uses TRBV5-4 with TRBJ2-2; 11 bases fit TRBD2. The J segment lost 8 bases and the V segment lost 4 bases, leaving 7 bases of the junction unmatched. CDR1 SGHNT and CDR2 YYREEE come from the germline V gene (reference sequence). The CDR3 runs 15 residues.

Only one count was recorded for this clone. The V and J genes are TRBV25-1 and TRBJ1-2; D not certain. V was cut by 4 bases and J by 2 bases, with 8 bases left in between. The CDR3 totals 13 residues. Germline CDR1 is MGHDK and CDR2 is SYGVNS. CDR3 DNA: TGTGCCAGCAGTGCTCTAGAAAACTATGGCTACACCTTC. Its translation: CASSALENYGYTF.

The J gene is TRBJ1-4, the V gene TRBV14; D not certain. Trimming removed 3 bases from V and 3 bases from J, with 11 bases in between. The CDR3 totals 15 residues. Germline CDR1 SGHDN, CDR2 FVKESK. The CDR3 DNA reads as TGTGCCAGCAGCCAGGAAGGGTTTGCTAATGAAAAACTGTTTTTT. Amino acid sequence: CASSQEGFANEKLFF.

The V call is TRBV5-1, the J call TRBJ1-1; D is perhaps TRBD1 (5 bases). Germline V gene data show CDR1 as SGHRS and CDR2 as YFSETQ. Trimming took off 0 bases at V and 10 bases at J, with 16 bases between the two ends. The CDR3 is made up of 14 amino acids. DNA of the CDR3: TGCGCCAGCAGCTTGGACGGGCAGGGTGGGGGAGCTTTCTTT. Protein: CASSLDGQGGGAFF.

The chain carries TRBV2 and TRBJ2-1, with D possibly matching TRBD2 (7 bases). This CDR3 is built from 16 residues. Per the germline V gene, CDR1 is SNHLY and CDR2 is FYNNEI. Deletions cut 4 bases from V and 1 base from J, with 14 bases between. The CDR3 region is CASSVAGAGSYNEQFF. CDR3 coding DNA: TGTGCCAGCAGTGTCGCGGGGGCGGGATCCTACAATGAGCAGTTCTTC.

The chain links TRBV5-1 to TRBJ2-1; 10 bases are shared with TRBD1. The CDR3 is 15 residues long. From germline, CDR1 is SGHRS and CDR2 YFSETQ. Trimming cost V 4 bases and J 5 bases; bases outside gene matches: 6. The CDR3 here is CASSTGQGNDNEQFF. CDR3 bases: TGCGCCAGCAGCACGGGACAGGGGAATGACAATGAGCAGTTCTTC.

V and J are TRBV10-2 and TRBJ1-4, with D perhaps TRBD1 (6 bases). Germline V gives CDR1 WSHSY, CDR2 SAAADI. With 3 bases removed from V and 0 bases from J, the gap between germline ends came to 11 bases. This CDR3 contains 16 residues. The CDR3 DNA is TGCGCCAGCAGTGAAGGGGGTAGGGCAACTAATGAAAAACTGTTTTTT. It codes for CASSEGGRATNEKLFF.

CDR3 sequence reads: CASSKDPGGGEKVEKLFF. The CDR3 DNA reads as TGTGCCAGCAGCAAAGATCCCGGAGGGGGAGAGAAGGTGGAAAAACTGTTTTTT. V is TRBV21-1 and J is TRBJ1-4. TRBV21-1 is described as a pseudogene. The CDR3 loop spans 18 amino acids.